The source of this TCR beta chain is a study of T cell repertoires in aging, cancer and after chemotherapy. On the study more broadly: Paired samples before and after chemotherapy came from chronic lymphocytic leukemia patients on fludarabine- or bendamustine-based regimens. Millions of TCR reads were in the whole dataset. Study observations and caveats: Median generation probability rose over the chemotherapy interval in each cancer cohort, suggesting rebound thymic output.

V was clipped by 5 bases and J by 1 base, with 12 bases between them. CDR1 is MNHEY and CDR2 is SMNVEV in the germline V gene (reference sequence). This CDR3 comprises 15 residues. A mixed TRB-A/B primer pool amplified rearranged TRB by multiplex touch-down PCR. TCRdb redid the calling of the multiplex PCR reads with MiXCR, one entry per CDR3 protein. The sample contains about 5,000 distinct CDR3 sequences, around 20% of which appear only once. Points on this clonotype: Antigen specificity is unknown.

Peripheral blood genomic DNA, not sorted cells or RNA, was the template. This sequence joins TRBV27 and TRBJ1-5; D remains unclear. The TCR comes from a human donor with a blood cancer. The sample comprised blood. This chain's CDR3 is CASSRELGSNQPQHF. The CDR3 DNA reads TGTGCCAGCAGTCGGGAACTGGGGAGCAATCAGCCCCAGCATTTT.